These 19 T cell receptor beta chains were sequenced from one sample in a study of T cell repertoires in cytomegalovirus infection. One entry per CDR3 protein results from TCRdb running MiXCR on the reads. The repertoire holds some 900,000 distinct CDR3 sequences, with 30% to 35% as singletons. The antigens of these receptors remain unknown. This sample comprised cultured CD8+ T cells from PBMCs, obtained from culture after CMV antigen stimulation. These TCRs come from a human donor in good health (CMV status not recorded). Some clones in this sample may be carry-over from other donors' samples.

The V call is TRBV15, the J call TRBJ2-1; D is perhaps TRBD2 (6 bases). The germline V gene has CDR1 LNHNV and CDR2 YYDKDF (reference sequence). The V and J ends lost 6 bases and 10 bases respectively, with 13 bases between them. The CDR3 sequence is 12 residues long. The CDR3 region is CATRNQGGEQFF. In nucleotides, the CDR3 is TGTGCCACCAGGAATCAGGGAGGCGAGCAGTTCTTC.

The rearrangement links TRBV12-3 or TRBV12-4 to TRBJ1-2; 10 bases are a match to TRBD1. The length of the CDR3 is 16 residues. V lost 7 bases and J lost 3; bases outside the gene matches: 11. The CDR3 region is CASKPGTGAQDYGYTF. The CDR3 nucleotides read TGTGCCAGCAAACCCGGGACAGGGGCCCAGGACTATGGCTACACCTTC.

V and J are TRBV6-1 and TRBJ1-1; D not certain. Germline CDR1 MNHNS, CDR2 SASEGT. The CDR3 is made up of 14 amino acids. Trimming pared 3 bases from V and 4 bases from J, leaving 12 bases between. CDR3: CASSENERGTEAFF. In DNA form, the CDR3 reads TGTGCCAGCAGTGAGAATGAACGGGGCACTGAAGCTTTCTTT.

The V and J genes are TRBV5-1 and TRBJ2-7; no firm D call. V lost 4 bases and J 4 bases, leaving 15 bases between the germline ends. The CDR3 runs 14 residues. Per the germline V gene, CDR1 is SGHRS and CDR2 is YFSETQ. In DNA form, the CDR3 reads TGCGCCAGCAGCCAGAGACAAGCCCAATACGAGCAGTACTTC. Encoded protein: CASSQRQAQYEQYF.

This chain uses TRBV4-2 with TRBJ2-2; the match to TRBD1 covers 7 bases. The CDR3 is made up of 17 amino acids. V lost 0 bases to trimming and J lost 5 bases; unmatched junction nucleotides: 9. Looked up from germline, CDR1 is LGHNA and CDR2 is YNFKEQ. The CDR3 is CASSQDDRAERTGELFF. CDR3 DNA: TGTGCCAGCAGCCAAGACGACAGGGCAGAAAGGACCGGGGAGCTGTTTTTT.

This clonotype has more than one count but fewer than ten. The chain uses TRBV29-1 and TRBJ2-1, with D perhaps given as TRBD1 or TRBD2 (9 bases each). Looked up from germline, CDR1 is SQVTM and CDR2 is ANQGSEA. This CDR3 is 15 amino acids long. The ends were cut back, 1 base at V and 7 bases at J, with 17 bases in the middle. The CDR3 is CSVEAQGAGGNEQFF. Here the CDR3 DNA reads TGCAGCGTTGAAGCACAGGGGGCGGGAGGGAATGAGCAGTTCTTC.

This clonotype turned up a few times. The CDR3 here is CASSLDSPGQGRFNYEQYF. In nucleotides, the CDR3 is TGTGCCAGCAGCTTAGATTCCCCTGGACAGGGAAGATTCAACTACGAGCAGTACTTC. J is TRBJ2-7 and V is TRBV11-2; the match to TRBD1 covers 8 bases. The length of the CDR3 is 19 residues. Germline loops: CDR1 SGHAT, CDR2 FQNNGV. J was trimmed by 3 bases and V by 0 bases; bases with no gene match: 16.

For the CDR3, the DNA is TGTGCCAGCACCGACCCAGGGACTCCTCAAGAGACCCAGTACTTC. Protein sequence: CASTDPGTPQETQYF. This rearrangement joins TRBV7-9 to TRBJ2-5, with D possibly TRBD2 on 6 matching bases. Germline CDR1 is SEHNR and CDR2 is FQNEAQ (reference sequence). Between the trimmed V and J ends, which lost 7 bases and 2 bases, there was a span of 17 bases. This CDR3 has 15 amino acids.

V usage is TRBV11-2 and J usage is TRBJ1-1; the D gene is possibly TRBD1 (6 bases). V lost 5 bases to trimming and J lost 5 bases, with 18 bases between them. From germline, CDR1 is SGHAT and CDR2 FQNNGV. The CDR3 sequence is 15 residues long. CDR3 protein: CASSPVGGRGTEAFF. The CDR3, as DNA: TGTGCCAGCAGCCCCGTGGGGGGCCGGGGTACTGAAGCTTTCTTT. The complete variable domain, with remaining parts taken from reference TRBV11-2 and TRBJ1-1, reads EAGVAQSPRYKIIEKRQSVAFWCNPISGHATLYWYQQILGQGPKLLIQFQNNGVVDDSQLPKDRFSAERLKGVDSTLKIQPAKLEDSAVYLCASSPVGGRGTEAFFGQGTRLTVV.

This chain connects TRBV6-2 or TRBV6-3 to TRBJ1-4; maybe TRBD1 (6 bases). CDR3 length equals 17 residues. Germline V gene sequence: CDR1 MNHEY, CDR2 SVGEGT. Trimming removed 6 bases at V and 4 bases at J, with 21 bases between. This chain's CDR3 is CASSLFLRQAGNEKLFF. CDR3 nucleotide sequence: TGTGCCAGCAGCCTCTTCCTCCGACAGGCCGGTAATGAAAAACTGTTTTTT.

This rearrangement joins TRBV11-3 to TRBJ2-1; D gene uncertain. Trimming pared 1 base from V and 9 bases from J, leaving 10 bases between. Germline V gene sequence: CDR1 SGHNT, CDR2 YENEEA. The length of the CDR3 is 13 residues. CDR3 region: CASSLVGRSEQFF. CDR3 DNA sequence: TGTGCCAGCAGCTTAGTTGGACGGAGTGAGCAGTTCTTC.

This rearrangement joins TRBV11-2 to TRBJ2-7; TRBD2 might be the D (5 bases). The CDR3 spans 14 residues. Trimming cost V 1 base and J 5 bases, with 12 bases left between them. CDR1 SGHAT and CDR2 FQNNGV come from the germline V gene. The CDR3 DNA reads as TGTGCCAGCAGCTTAGGGGGTTCGGGGAACGAGCAGTACGTC. Protein product: CASSLGGSGNEQYV.

CDR3 sequence: CASSPRGQLANYGYTF. The CDR3 DNA reads as TGTGCCAGCAGCCCGCGAGGGCAGTTAGCTAACTATGGCTACACCTTC. The rearrangement joins TRBV7-1 to TRBJ1-2; D ambiguous. TRBV7-1 is filed as an ORF, its function uncertain. V lost 5 bases and J lost 0, with 16 bases in between. The CDR3 spans 16 residues.

This clonotype came up a few times. V and J are TRBV7-3 and TRBJ2-1; no firm D call. The CDR3 contains 14 residues. V was cut by 0 bases and J by 7 bases, with 10 bases left in between. The germline V gene has CDR1 SGHTA and CDR2 FQGTGA. The CDR3 nucleotides read TGTGCCAGCAGCTTAACCGACGGGCTGAATGAGCAGTTCTTC. It specifies CASSLTDGLNEQFF. Complete variable domain (other parts from reference TRBV7-3 and TRBJ2-1): GAGVSQTPSNKVTEKGKYVELRCDPISGHTALYWYRQSLGQGPEFLIYFQGTGAADDSGLPNDRFFAVRPEGSVSTLKIQRTERGDSAVYLCASSLTDGLNEQFFGPGTRLTVL.

This clonotype has only a few counts. The chain is built from TRBV2 and TRBJ2-2; D not certain. The CDR3 is 14 amino acids. Germline loops: CDR1 SNHLY, CDR2 FYNNEI. V shed 7 bases and J shed 6 bases, with 15 bases lying between them. The CDR3 DNA reads as TGTGCCAGCATGCAGCTGCACCCTGCCGGGGAGCTGTTTTTT. Amino acid sequence: CASMQLHPAGELFF.

The rearrangement links TRBV27 to TRBJ2-5; D might be TRBD1 or TRBD2, each matching 5 bases. Trimming removed 4 bases at V and 1 base at J, with 13 bases between. This CDR3 comprises 15 residues. Germline lookup yields CDR1 MNHEY and CDR2 SMNVEV (reference sequence). In DNA form, the CDR3 reads TGTGCCAGCAGTTCGGAAGGGACGACCCAAGAGACCCAGTACTTC. Its translation: CASSSEGTTQETQYF.

This clonotype came up many times. The chain employs TRBV6-1 and TRBJ1-2, with unresolved D. Trimming took 8 bases from V and 1 from J, leaving 8 bases between them. Germline V lookup: CDR1 MNHNS, CDR2 SASEGT. CDR3 size: 12 residues. CDR3 in amino acids: CASAGFNYGYTF. The CDR3 DNA follows: TGTGCCAGCGCCGGGTTTAACTATGGCTACACCTTC.

This clonotype was seen more than once but under ten times. The rearrangement uses TRBV5-6 and TRBJ1-2; D gene uncertain. The V gene's germline CDR1 is SGHDT and CDR2 YYEEEE. The CDR3 is made up of 11 amino acids. V was trimmed by 6 bases and J by 2 bases, leaving 5 bases between them. The CDR3 DNA reads TGTGCCAGCACGGCGAACTATGGCTACACCTTC. Translated, it gives CASTANYGYTF.

This clonotype was detected many times. The chain joins TRBV7-9 to TRBJ1-6, with a possible D match to TRBD1 (5 bases). Germline loops: CDR1 SEHNR, CDR2 FQNEAQ (reference sequence). This CDR3 comprises 15 residues. V was trimmed by 5 bases and J by 10 bases, leaving 18 bases between them. CDR3 residues: CASSRQPSLTSPLHF. CDR3 in DNA: TGTGCCAGCAGCCGACAGCCCTCATTGACCTCACCCCTCCACTTT.